The 3 T cell receptor beta chains given below trace back to one sample, sequenced in a study of OX40 agonist ivuxolimab in advanced cancers. Sequencing was performed with immunoSEQ multiplex PCR; in TCRdb, only in-frame clones are kept and a portion is missing. The sample includes around 60,000 clones, around 79% of them seen just once. This specimen was CD4+ or CD8+ T cells sorted from blood, taken in a trial of the OX40 agonist ivuxolimab. These TCRs come from an adult with an advanced solid tumor such as melanoma, head and neck, liver or kidney cancer.

Concerning this clone itself: This CDR3 is also generated by other DNA sequences in the sample. The chain has TRBV5-1 and TRBJ1-4, with D unclear. The CDR3 is made up of 13 amino acids. V shed 0 bases and J shed 2 bases, with 2 bases lying between them. Looked up from germline, CDR1 is SGHRS and CDR2 is YFSETQ. The CDR3 nucleotides are TGCGCCAGCAGCTTGGAGACTAATGAAAAACTGTTTTTT. It is translated as CASSLETNEKLFF.

J is TRBJ2-1 and V is TRBV19; D remains unclear. Germline V lookup: CDR1 LNHDA, CDR2 SQIVND (reference sequence). This CDR3 contains 15 residues. Trimming left V 4 bases short and J 4 bases short, with 14 bases between. The DNA of the CDR3 is TGTGCCAGTAGTAAGGGCCAGTTCACTTACAATGAGCAGTTCTTC. It specifies CASSKGQFTYNEQFF.

The CDR3: CAWSAWGQGGPTQYF. In DNA form, the CDR3 reads TGTGCCTGGAGCGCTTGGGGACAGGGTGGTCCTACGCAGTATTTT. The chain links TRBV30 to TRBJ2-3; TRBD1 matches 9 bases. This CDR3 region has 15 residues. Germline CDR1 is GTSNPN and CDR2 is SVGIG (reference sequence). Germline trimming cut 3 bases from V and 8 bases from J; bases unmatched to any gene: 12.